The T cell receptor (beta chain) described here comes from a study of shared clonotypes between healthy human individuals. Adult Caucasians living in Nashville, Tennessee made up all of the donors. Per the germline V gene, CDR1 is SGHTS and CDR2 is YDEGEE. The CDR3 contains 15 residues. V shed 4 bases, J shed 5 bases, and the junction held 9 bases outside the gene matches. Original methodology: With immunoSEQ giving junction-only sequences and no quality scores, filtering differed. TCRdb's table, derived via immunoSEQ multiplex PCR, lists solely in-frame clones and lacks some. V, J and clone size were drawn from that table, and D and trimming were deduced from the DNA. The top ten hold about 1.5% of the sample, which has under 1,100,000 clones, 65% to 80% seen once.

V gene TRBV5-8 combines with J gene TRBJ2-1; 7 bases agree with TRBD1. The specimen sequenced was memory CD4+ T cells sorted from blood. The subset here: CD45RA-negative fraction. The TCR originated in a young man in good health. The CDR3 DNA is TGTGCCAGCAGCCTACAGGGGTACCTGGACAATGAGCAGTTCTTC. It yields the protein CASSLQGYLDNEQFF.